The rows below give T cell receptor beta chains drawn from one sample of a study of shared clonotypes between healthy human individuals. Data came from immunoSEQ multiplex PCR; TCRdb stores just in-frame clones and leaves some out. The table has about 470,000 clones, about four fifths seen once. The sample consisted of PBMCs. These receptors came from a woman aged 40-49 years in good health. Some clones in this sample may be carry-over from other donors' samples. CDR3s include the opening cysteine and the closing phenylalanine or tryptophan. A D gene is named only where the DNA matches it firmly. Clone size is given for some rows only: seen once, a few or many times, or a class if the clone is expanded.

TRBJ2-1	once	TRBV4-1	TRBD1	TGCGCCAGCAGCCAGGCCGGACAGGGGGGGTCGAATGAGCAGTTCTTC	CASSQAGQGGSNEQFF
TRBJ1-2	-	TRBV4-2	-	TGTGCCAGCAGCCACGCGGGGCAAAGCTATGGCTACACCTTC	CASSHAGQSYGYTF
TRBJ2-1	few	TRBV20-1	-	TGCAGTGCTCCCGACAACGATGAGCAGTTCTTC	CSAPDNDEQFF
TRBJ2-7	once	TRBV7-2	TRBD2	TGTGCCAGCAGCTTAAAGGTCCGATCCGGTGCGGGGGTCGGATACGAGCAGTACTTC	CASSLKVRSGAGVGYEQYF
TRBJ2-3	-	TRBV7-9	-	TGTGCCAGCAGCCCGCTGACTAGGTCTAGCACAGATACGCAGTATTTT	CASSPLTRSSTDTQYF
TRBJ2-1	-	TRBV5-1	-	TGCGCCAGCAGCTTGCAACTACTGAACAATGAGCAGTTCTTC	CASSLQLLNNEQFF
TRBJ2-5	-	TRBV6-1	-	TGTGCCAGCAGGGTGACAGTCCAAGAGACCCAGTACTTC	CASRVTVQETQYF
TRBJ2-1	-	TRBV4-2	TRBD2	TGTGCCAGCAGCCAAGAGGGGGGGAGAAACTACTACAATGAGCAGTTCTTC	CASSQEGGRNYYNEQFF
TRBJ1-4	-	TRBV11-3	-	TGTGCCAGCAGCTTAGAACGGGAGAGAGATGAAAAACTGTTTTTT	CASSLERERDEKLFF
TRBJ1-1	-	TRBV7-9	TRBD1	TGTGCCAGCAGCCTCGCAACCGGGACAGGGGTCACTGAAGCTTTCTTT	CASSLATGTGVTEAFF
TRBJ2-1	-	TRBV19	TRBD2	TGTGCCAGTAGTGTCACTGGGGGGGGTGAGCAGTTCTTC	CASSVTGGGEQFF
TRBJ2-1	-	TRBV2	TRBD1	TGTGCCAGCAAGCTGGACAGGGGATCCAATGAGCAGTTCTTC	CASKLDRGSNEQFF
TRBJ2-2	-	TRBV15	-	TGTGCCACCAGCAGAGATTTGCGGCTCACCGGGGAGCTGTTTTTT	CATSRDLRLTGELFF
TRBJ2-7	-	TRBV27	-	TGTGCCAGCCAGAGCGTGAGGGGGTACGAGCAGTACTTC	CASQSVRGYEQYF
TRBJ1-2	-	TRBV5-1	TRBD1	TGCGCCAGCAGCTTGGGATTCGACAGGGTCCCGAGTGGCTACACCTTC	CASSLGFDRVPSGYTF
TRBJ2-7	-	TRBV27	-	TGTGCCAGCGGCCGTTTCGAGCAGTACTTC	CASGRFEQYF
TRBJ2-1	-	TRBV11-2	TRBD2	TGTGCCAGCAGCTTAGAGGTCAGACTAGCGCCAAGAGAGCAGTTCTTC	CASSLEVRLAPREQFF
TRBJ2-1	-	TRBV9	-	TGTGCCAGCAGCGCGCTGCTAGCCAACAATGAGCAGTTCTTC	CASSALLANNEQFF
TRBJ1-1	-	TRBV19	TRBD1	TGTGCCAGTATAGGGACAGGGACCCCCCCTGAAGCTTTCTTT	CASIGTGTPPEAFF
TRBJ2-2	-	TRBV29-1	TRBD1	TGCAGCGTTGAAGTGCGCAGGGGGTCCGGGGAGCTGTTTTTT	CSVEVRRGSGELFF
TRBJ1-2	-	TRBV29-1	-	TGCAGCGTTGGGCGAAATGATGGCTACACCTTC	CSVGRNDGYTF
TRBJ2-7	-	TRBV18	TRBD1	TGTGCCAGCTCAACTCTATCCGGGACAGGGGGTTACGAGCAGTACTTC	CASSTLSGTGGYEQYF
TRBJ2-1	-	TRBV19	TRBD2	TGTGCCAGTAGTTATAGCGGGAGGGAATACCCTAGCTCCTACAATGAGCAGTTCTTC	CASSYSGREYPSSYNEQFF
TRBJ2-5	-	TRBV28	TRBD2	TGTGCCAGCAGCCGAGGACTAGCGGGAGCGGAGACCCAGTACTTC	CASSRGLAGAETQYF
TRBJ2-7	-	TRBV5-1	TRBD1	TGCGCCAGCAGGTCCAGCCGGGACAGCGGCTACGAGCAGTACTTC	CASRSSRDSGYEQYF
TRBJ2-1	-	TRBV5-1	TRBD1	TGCGCCAGCAGCCAGACAGGGAGCTCCTACAATGAGCAGTTCTTC	CASSQTGSSYNEQFF
TRBJ1-1	-	TRBV7-3	-	TGTGCCAGTCTCCCCTCCGGGGGGTTGTACACTGAAGCTTTCTTT	CASLPSGGLYTEAFF